This TCR beta chain came from a study of blood T cell repertoires in COVID-19. Study-wide background: The cDNA or gDNA used as material had been derived from T cells, B-cell-depleted T cells, or PBMCs.

Authors' methods: Reference gene primer amplification gave nucleated cell count estimates. Using immunoSEQ multiplex PCR, the repertoire was profiled, and TCRdb retains in-frame clones only, with some absent. The D gene and trimming were derived from the DNA, and the V and J assignments and clone size from that table. The sample has about 290,000 clones, around four fifths seen once; the top ten hold around 4%. Germline V gene data show CDR1 as SGHDT and CDR2 as YYEEEE. Trimming took off 5 bases at V and 7 bases at J, with 16 bases between the two ends. The CDR3 sequence is 15 residues long. V and J are TRBV5-6 and TRBJ1-6, with D maybe TRBD1 (5 bases). The specimen sequenced was peripheral blood. This receptor was taken from a woman aged 50 to 60 with active or convalescent COVID-19. The CDR3 loop reads CASRHSGSWNSPLHF. The CDR3 bases are TGTGCCAGCAGACATTCAGGGTCGTGGAATTCACCCCTCCACTTT.